A selection of T cell receptor beta chains follows, all from one sample in a study of blood T cell repertoires in COVID-19. The data were produced by immunoSEQ multiplex PCR, yet TCRdb's version contains in-frame clones alone and is incomplete. The sample comprises fewer than 90,000 clones, about 95% of which are singletons, and about 4.7% rests with the top ten. The material sequenced was peripheral blood. The source of these receptors is a human donor with active COVID-19. The donor label of this sample is uncertain. Each CDR3 is given with its conserved first and last residue. Clone size appears in some rows only: once, few, many, or a class for an expanded clone.

v_call: TRBV11-3; j_call: TRBJ2-1; cdr3_length: 14; clone_size: -; cdr3_aa: CASSTWTSGNEQFF
v_call: TRBV28; j_call: TRBJ2-2; cdr3_length: 17; clone_size: once; cdr3_aa: CASSFPRDRVSTGELFF
v_call: TRBV7-2; j_call: TRBJ2-3; cdr3_length: 16; clone_size: once; cdr3_aa: CASSLVSAASTDTQYF
v_call: TRBV20-1; j_call: TRBJ1-2; cdr3_length: 13; clone_size: -; cdr3_aa: CSASIGSNYGYTF
v_call: TRBV18; j_call: TRBJ2-7; cdr3_length: 14; clone_size: -; cdr3_aa: CASSPGQLSYEQYF
v_call: TRBV25-1; j_call: TRBJ1-3; cdr3_length: 13; clone_size: -; cdr3_aa: CASSRSGGNTIYF
v_call: TRBV11-2; j_call: TRBJ2-3; cdr3_length: 14; clone_size: once; cdr3_aa: CASSLTGSTDTQYF
v_call: TRBV6-5; j_call: TRBJ1-2; cdr3_length: 14; clone_size: -; cdr3_aa: CASRRQGPNYGYTF
v_call: TRBV5-1; j_call: TRBJ1-5; cdr3_length: 15; clone_size: -; cdr3_aa: CASSPDSGVNQPQHF
v_call: TRBV11-2; j_call: TRBJ1-2; cdr3_length: 13; clone_size: -; cdr3_aa: CASSSSGTYGYTF
v_call: TRBV28; j_call: TRBJ2-1; cdr3_length: 16; clone_size: -; cdr3_aa: CASSSKTGGIYNEQFF
v_call: TRBV6-6; j_call: TRBJ2-1; cdr3_length: 14; clone_size: -; cdr3_aa: CASNGGPRLNEQFF
v_call: TRBV7-7; j_call: TRBJ2-7; cdr3_length: 15; clone_size: -; cdr3_aa: CASSLALSSAYEQYF
v_call: TRBV7-9; j_call: TRBJ2-6; cdr3_length: 18; clone_size: -; cdr3_aa: CASSERQGSHSGANVLTF
v_call: TRBV7-9; j_call: TRBJ1-2; cdr3_length: 16; clone_size: -; cdr3_aa: CASTYQGTQGAGGYTF
v_call: TRBV5-1; j_call: TRBJ2-7; cdr3_length: 14; clone_size: few; cdr3_aa: CASSFVAGGDEQYF
v_call: TRBV7-8; j_call: TRBJ1-1; cdr3_length: 14; clone_size: -; cdr3_aa: CASSSGLLGTEAFF
v_call: TRBV2; j_call: TRBJ2-5; cdr3_length: 15; clone_size: -; cdr3_aa: CASSEIRDYQETQYF
v_call: TRBV4-2; j_call: TRBJ2-3; cdr3_length: 16; clone_size: -; cdr3_aa: CASSQVLAGGPHTQYF
v_call: TRBV19; j_call: TRBJ1-5; cdr3_length: 12; clone_size: once; cdr3_aa: CASSKDRGAQHF
v_call: TRBV5-6; j_call: TRBJ2-6; cdr3_length: 18; clone_size: once; cdr3_aa: CASSFRGTGLTGANVLTF
v_call: TRBV2; j_call: TRBJ2-7; cdr3_length: 15; clone_size: -; cdr3_aa: CASSEEDREFYEQYF
v_call: TRBV6-5; j_call: TRBJ1-5; cdr3_length: 15; clone_size: -; cdr3_aa: CASSFRGDGNQPQHF
v_call: TRBV19; j_call: TRBJ2-2; cdr3_length: 15; clone_size: -; cdr3_aa: CASSTQGLGNSELFF
v_call: TRBV6-5; j_call: TRBJ1-5; cdr3_length: 14; clone_size: -; cdr3_aa: CASTEAGGNQPQHF
v_call: TRBV12-5; j_call: TRBJ2-1; cdr3_length: 22; clone_size: -; cdr3_aa: CASGLTRKGGLAGGGAYNEQFF
v_call: TRBV5-6; j_call: TRBJ1-2; cdr3_length: 16; clone_size: -; cdr3_aa: CASTSEVWQYPYGYTF
v_call: TRBV7-6; j_call: TRBJ2-7; cdr3_length: 14; clone_size: -; cdr3_aa: CASTRTREFYEQYF
v_call: TRBV7-7; j_call: TRBJ2-5; cdr3_length: 15; clone_size: -; cdr3_aa: CASSLAGLRQETQYF
v_call: TRBV5-4; j_call: TRBJ2-2; cdr3_length: 16; clone_size: -; cdr3_aa: CASSHSGEYKAGELFF
v_call: TRBV28; j_call: TRBJ1-6; cdr3_length: 14; clone_size: -; cdr3_aa: CASSFGQGGSPLHF
v_call: TRBV7-2; j_call: TRBJ2-7; cdr3_length: 14; clone_size: -; cdr3_aa: CASNLLGQPYEQYF
v_call: TRBV2; j_call: TRBJ2-5; cdr3_length: 14; clone_size: -; cdr3_aa: CASSETGGGETQYF
v_call: TRBV7-9; j_call: TRBJ2-3; cdr3_length: 14; clone_size: -; cdr3_aa: CASSTGLSTDTQYF
v_call: TRBV28; j_call: TRBJ2-2; cdr3_length: 15; clone_size: -; cdr3_aa: CASSPLAGSTGELFF
v_call: TRBV20-1; j_call: TRBJ2-7; cdr3_length: 11; clone_size: -; cdr3_aa: CSSTSGHEQYF
v_call: TRBV12-3/TRBV12-4; j_call: TRBJ1-1; cdr3_length: 11; clone_size: -; cdr3_aa: CASSRTVEAFF
v_call: TRBV7-2; j_call: TRBJ2-1; cdr3_length: 16; clone_size: -; cdr3_aa: CASSPTLLRGINEQFF
v_call: TRBV5-6; j_call: TRBJ1-4; cdr3_length: 15; clone_size: -; cdr3_aa: CASSSRGGGVEKLFF
v_call: TRBV5-1; j_call: TRBJ2-5; cdr3_length: 13; clone_size: -; cdr3_aa: CASSPGRTGGPYF
v_call: TRBV9; j_call: TRBJ2-5; cdr3_length: 18; clone_size: -; cdr3_aa: CASSANPGRGGVGETQYF
v_call: TRBV7-8; j_call: TRBJ2-2; cdr3_length: 14; clone_size: -; cdr3_aa: CASGRDFRSGELFF
v_call: TRBV6-2/TRBV6-3; j_call: TRBJ2-7; cdr3_length: 12; clone_size: once; cdr3_aa: CASSRTLHEQYF
v_call: TRBV28; j_call: TRBJ2-3; cdr3_length: 14; clone_size: -; cdr3_aa: CASSNRGTTDTQYF
v_call: TRBV7-9; j_call: TRBJ2-7; cdr3_length: 15; clone_size: -; cdr3_aa: CASSLEGTSGYEQYF
v_call: TRBV7-2; j_call: TRBJ1-4; cdr3_length: 14; clone_size: once; cdr3_aa: CASSPGSPNEKLFF
v_call: TRBV28; j_call: TRBJ1-2; cdr3_length: 17; clone_size: -; cdr3_aa: CASTNWGLREANYGYTF
v_call: TRBV6-2/TRBV6-3; j_call: TRBJ2-5; cdr3_length: 15; clone_size: -; cdr3_aa: CASSYGAGLQETQYF
v_call: TRBV5-4; j_call: TRBJ2-2; cdr3_length: 16; clone_size: -; cdr3_aa: CASRTSGTGRTGELFF
v_call: TRBV7-8; j_call: TRBJ1-2; cdr3_length: 15; clone_size: -; cdr3_aa: CASSPREGSNYGYTF
v_call: TRBV5-4; j_call: TRBJ1-2; cdr3_length: 14; clone_size: -; cdr3_aa: CASSPLQGLYGYTF
v_call: TRBV6-4; j_call: TRBJ2-5; cdr3_length: 13; clone_size: -; cdr3_aa: CASGSRLQETQYF
v_call: TRBV11-3; j_call: TRBJ2-7; cdr3_length: 11; clone_size: -; cdr3_aa: CASSLAGVGYF
v_call: TRBV19; j_call: TRBJ1-4; cdr3_length: 16; clone_size: -; cdr3_aa: CATMTPYGTHNEKLFF